This T cell receptor (beta chain) appears in the sequencing data of a study of regulatory T cells in long-lasting Graves disease. Study-wide results and limits: Those with persistent disease had in common more public clonotypes (approximately 2,500) than new patients (more than 900).

Time point meaning: newly diagnosed GD, antithyroid drugs for less than 3 months. PBMC RNA was the source of the TCR library. The authors built TCR beta libraries using iRepertoire HTBI primers and Arm-PCR of CDR3 regions. TCRdb passed the multiplex PCR reads through MiXCR, listing each CDR3 protein once. The table shows about 470,000 distinct CDR3 sequences, with more than 12% occurring only once. Worth noting for this clonotype: Its antigen is still unknown. A far more abundant clone sits one base away, making this likely a read error.

This sample was shared with a second study, whose subject was T cells in Graves' hyperthyroidism and ophthalmopathy.

The material was peripheral blood mononuclear cells (PBMCs), obtained at new diagnosis, from a patient treated with antithyroid drugs. This TCR was sampled from a woman aged 25 to 39 with Graves disease.

The CDR3 nucleotides read TGTGCCAGCTGTTTAAGCAACCCGGGGGAGACCCAGTACTTC. Translating it yields CASCLSNPGETQYF. This chain uses TRBV12-3 or TRBV12-4 with TRBJ2-1; possible D gene TRBD2, 5 bases. The J call is doubtful: the DNA matches TRBJ2-5 better. CDR3 length: 14 amino acids.